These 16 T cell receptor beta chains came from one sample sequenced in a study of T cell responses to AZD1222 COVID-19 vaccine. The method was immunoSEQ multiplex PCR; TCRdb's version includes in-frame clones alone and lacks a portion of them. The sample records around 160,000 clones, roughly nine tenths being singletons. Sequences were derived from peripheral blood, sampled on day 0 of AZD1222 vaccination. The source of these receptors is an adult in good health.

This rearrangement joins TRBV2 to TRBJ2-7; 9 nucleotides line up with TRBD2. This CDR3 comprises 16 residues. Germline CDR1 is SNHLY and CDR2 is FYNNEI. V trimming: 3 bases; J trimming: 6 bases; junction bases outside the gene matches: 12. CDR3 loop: CASSDSRRGLAIEQYF. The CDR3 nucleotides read TGTGCCAGCAGTGATAGTAGGAGGGGACTAGCCATCGAGCAGTACTTC.

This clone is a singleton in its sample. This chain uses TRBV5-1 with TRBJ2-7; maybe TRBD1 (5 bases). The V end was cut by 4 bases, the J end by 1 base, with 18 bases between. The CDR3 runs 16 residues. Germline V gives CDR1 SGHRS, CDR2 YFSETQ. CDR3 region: CASSPHSGQGSYEQYF. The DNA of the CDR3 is TGCGCCAGCAGCCCCCATAGTGGTCAGGGTTCCTACGAGCAGTACTTC.

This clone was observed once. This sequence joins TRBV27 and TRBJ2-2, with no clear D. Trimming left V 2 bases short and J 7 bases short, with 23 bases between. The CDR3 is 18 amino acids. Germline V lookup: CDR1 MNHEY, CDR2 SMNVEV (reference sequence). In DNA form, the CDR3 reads TGTGCCAGCAGTTTACGTGGTCGTGGGGTATGGGATAGCGGGGAGCTGTTTTTT. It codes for CASSLRGRGVWDSGELFF.

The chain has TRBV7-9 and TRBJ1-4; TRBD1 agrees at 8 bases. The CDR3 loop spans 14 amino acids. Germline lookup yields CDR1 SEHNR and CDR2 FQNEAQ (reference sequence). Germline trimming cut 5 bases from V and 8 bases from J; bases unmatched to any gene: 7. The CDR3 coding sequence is TGTGCCAGCAGCCGCGGACAGGGTCGGGAAAAACTGTTTTTT. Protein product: CASSRGQGREKLFF.

Written as DNA, the CDR3 is TGTGCCAGCTGGCGGCGGGAGGTGGCCGGGGAGCTGTTTTTT. Translation: CASWRREVAGELFF. The chain carries TRBV7-8 and TRBJ2-2; 8 positions match TRBD2. The CDR3 runs 14 residues. With V trimmed by 8 bases and J by 6 bases, 8 bases remained unmatched. CDR1 is SGHVS, CDR2 FQNEAQ, per germline.

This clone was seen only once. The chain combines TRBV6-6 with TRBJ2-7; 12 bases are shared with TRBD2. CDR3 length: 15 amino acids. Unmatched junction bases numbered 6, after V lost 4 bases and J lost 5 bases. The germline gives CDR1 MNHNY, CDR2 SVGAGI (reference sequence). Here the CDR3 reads CASSSQTSGSHEQYF. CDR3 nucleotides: TGTGCCAGCAGTTCCCAGACTAGCGGGAGCCACGAGCAGTACTTC.

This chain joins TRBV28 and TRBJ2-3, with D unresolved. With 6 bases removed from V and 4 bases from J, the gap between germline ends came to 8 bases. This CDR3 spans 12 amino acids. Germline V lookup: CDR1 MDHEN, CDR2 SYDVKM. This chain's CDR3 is CASSRWADTQYF. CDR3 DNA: TGTGCCAGCAGCCGGTGGGCAGATACGCAGTATTTT.

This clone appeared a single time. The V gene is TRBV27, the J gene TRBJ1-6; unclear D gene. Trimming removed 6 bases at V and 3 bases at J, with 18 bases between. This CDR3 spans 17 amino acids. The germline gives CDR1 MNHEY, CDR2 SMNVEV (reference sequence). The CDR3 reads CASSPKMRVSYNSPLHF. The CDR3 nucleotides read TGTGCCAGCAGCCCGAAAATGAGGGTCAGCTATAATTCACCCCTCCACTTT.

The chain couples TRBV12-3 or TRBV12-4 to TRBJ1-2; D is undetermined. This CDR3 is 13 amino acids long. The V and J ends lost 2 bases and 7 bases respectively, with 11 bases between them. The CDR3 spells CASSLSVPFGYTF. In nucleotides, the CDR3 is TGTGCCAGCAGTTTAAGCGTCCCCTTTGGCTACACCTTC.

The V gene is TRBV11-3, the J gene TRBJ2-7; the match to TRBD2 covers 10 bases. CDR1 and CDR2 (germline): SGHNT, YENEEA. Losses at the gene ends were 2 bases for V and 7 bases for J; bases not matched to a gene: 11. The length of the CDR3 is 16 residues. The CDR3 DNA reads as TGTGCCAGCAGCTTACAAATAACTAGCGGGACCGTGGAGCAGTACTTC. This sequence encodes CASSLQITSGTVEQYF.

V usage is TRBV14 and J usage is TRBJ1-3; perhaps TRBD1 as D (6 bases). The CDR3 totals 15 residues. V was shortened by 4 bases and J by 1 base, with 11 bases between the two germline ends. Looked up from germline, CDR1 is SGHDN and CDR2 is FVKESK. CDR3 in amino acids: CASSRLQGSGNTIYF. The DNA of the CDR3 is TGTGCCAGCAGCCGACTACAGGGTTCTGGAAACACCATATATTTT.

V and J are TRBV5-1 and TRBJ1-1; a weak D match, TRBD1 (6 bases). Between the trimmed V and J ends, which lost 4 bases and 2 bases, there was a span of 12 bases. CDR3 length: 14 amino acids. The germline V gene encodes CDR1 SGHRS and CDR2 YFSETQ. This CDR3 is CASSGWTVNTEAFF. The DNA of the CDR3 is TGCGCCAGCAGCGGCTGGACAGTAAACACTGAAGCTTTCTTT.

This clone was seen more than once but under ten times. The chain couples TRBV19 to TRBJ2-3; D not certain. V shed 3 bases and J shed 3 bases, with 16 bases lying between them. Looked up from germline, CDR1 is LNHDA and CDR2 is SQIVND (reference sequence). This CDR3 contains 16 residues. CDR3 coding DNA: TGTGCCAGTAGTATCGCGTCGGCCTCCGGGACAGATACGCAGTATTTT. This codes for CASSIASASGTDTQYF.

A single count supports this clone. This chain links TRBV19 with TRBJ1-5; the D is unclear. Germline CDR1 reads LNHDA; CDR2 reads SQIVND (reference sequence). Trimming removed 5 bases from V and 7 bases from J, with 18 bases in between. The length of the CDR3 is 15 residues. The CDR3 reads CASSHPGLAGQPQHF. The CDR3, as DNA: TGTGCCAGTAGTCATCCAGGCCTAGCAGGCCAGCCCCAGCATTTT.

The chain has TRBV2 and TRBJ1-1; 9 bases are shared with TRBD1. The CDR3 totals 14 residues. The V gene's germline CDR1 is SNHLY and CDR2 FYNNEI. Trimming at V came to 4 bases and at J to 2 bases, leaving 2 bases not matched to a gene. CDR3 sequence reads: CASSATGGNTEAFF. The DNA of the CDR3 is TGTGCCAGCAGTGCTACAGGGGGCAACACTGAAGCTTTCTTT. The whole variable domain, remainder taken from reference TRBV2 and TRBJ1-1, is EPEVTQTPSHQVTQMGQEVILRCVPISNHLYFYWYRQILGQKVEFLVSFYNNEISEKSEIFDDQFSVERPDGSNFTLKIRSTKLEDSAMYFCASSATGGNTEAFFGQGTRLTVV.

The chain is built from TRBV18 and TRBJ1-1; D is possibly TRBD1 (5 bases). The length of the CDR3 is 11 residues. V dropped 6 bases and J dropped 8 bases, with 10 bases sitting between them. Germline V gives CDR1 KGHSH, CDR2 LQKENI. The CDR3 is CASSGDGEAFF. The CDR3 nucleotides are TGTGCCAGCTCGGGGGACGGGGAAGCTTTCTTT.